This T cell receptor beta chain emerged from a study of T cell responses to AZD1222 COVID-19 vaccine. Germline CDR1 reads SNHLY; CDR2 reads FYNNEI. The CDR3 loop spans 12 amino acids. Trimming removed 7 bases at V and 6 bases at J, with 13 bases between. Repertoires were generated with immunoSEQ multiplex PCR, while TCRdb's copy carries only in-frame clones and drops some. This sample has more than 150,000 clones, with 90% found just once. Findings of the study overall: Clonal diversity was possibly underestimated, and the donors were mostly white British, with more females. Spike-specific TCR breadth and depth went up after people got two AZD1222 doses. At study baseline, merely a handful of AZD1222 recipients were seropositive. Unmutated variant regions are reportedly the target of nearly half of TCRs that are spike-specific.

With regard to this clone: The antigen remains unidentified.

The sequence derives from an adult in good health. The V and J genes are TRBV2 and TRBJ2-7; D not resolved. Specimen: peripheral blood, collected on day 0 of AZD1222 vaccination. CDR3: CASNRQQSEQYF. The CDR3 DNA reads as TGTGCCAGCAACCGACAACAGTCCGAGCAGTACTTC.